Listed below are T cell receptor beta chains from one sample, sequenced in a study of shared clonotypes between healthy human individuals. The data were produced by immunoSEQ multiplex PCR, yet TCRdb's version contains in-frame clones alone and is incomplete. The top ten clones hold around 0.13% of a sample with roughly 2 million clones, approximately 96% of them seen once. Sequences were obtained from naive CD4+ T cells sorted from blood. These receptors were obtained from a man younger than 30 in good health. CDR3s include the opening cysteine and the closing phenylalanine or tryptophan. The D gene is left open where the match is weak. Clone size is not always given. Where it is, it says once, few, many or a class for expanded clones.

CDR3aa: CSVHPGDSTEAFF; CDR3nt: TGCAGCGTTCACCCCGGGGATAGCACTGAAGCTTTCTTT; abundance: NA; j_gene: TRBJ1-1; v_gene: TRBV29-1; d_gene: NA
CDR3aa: CATSRDMGNSPLHF; CDR3nt: TGTGCCACCAGCAGAGATATGGGAAATTCACCCCTCCACTTT; abundance: few; j_gene: TRBJ1-6; v_gene: TRBV15; d_gene: NA
CDR3aa: CASSPPGWDTEAFF; CDR3nt: TGTGCCAGCAGCCCCCCCGGGTGGGACACTGAAGCTTTCTTT; abundance: NA; j_gene: TRBJ1-1; v_gene: TRBV11-2; d_gene: NA
CDR3aa: CASSRRVGTDTQYF; CDR3nt: TGTGCCAGCAGCCGGAGGGTGGGCACAGATACGCAGTATTTT; abundance: NA; j_gene: TRBJ2-3; v_gene: TRBV6-5; d_gene: NA
CDR3aa: CASSPDYPNTGELFF; CDR3nt: TGTGCCAGCAGCCCCGACTACCCGAACACCGGGGAGCTGTTTTTT; abundance: NA; j_gene: TRBJ2-2; v_gene: TRBV5-4; d_gene: NA
CDR3aa: CASRLDLHSGNTIYF; CDR3nt: TGTGCCAGCAGGTTAGACCTCCACTCTGGAAACACCATATATTTT; abundance: NA; j_gene: TRBJ1-3; v_gene: TRBV27; d_gene: NA
CDR3aa: CAWSFRDRDANEQFF; CDR3nt: TGTGCCTGGAGTTTCCGGGACAGGGACGCCAATGAGCAGTTCTTC; abundance: NA; j_gene: TRBJ2-1; v_gene: TRBV30; d_gene: TRBD1
CDR3aa: CASSVRPQGGRFSYEQYF; CDR3nt: TGTGCCAGCAGCGTTAGGCCCCAGGGCGGGAGGTTCTCCTACGAGCAGTACTTC; abundance: NA; j_gene: TRBJ2-7; v_gene: TRBV7-9; d_gene: TRBD2
CDR3aa: CASSSRDTRYEQYF; CDR3nt: TGTGCCAGCAGCTCCAGGGACACCCGATACGAGCAGTACTTC; abundance: NA; j_gene: TRBJ2-7; v_gene: TRBV11-3; d_gene: NA
CDR3aa: CASSDYTGELFF; CDR3nt: TGTGCCAGCAGTGACTACACCGGGGAGCTGTTTTTT; abundance: NA; j_gene: TRBJ2-2; v_gene: TRBV6-1; d_gene: NA
CDR3aa: CASSLGKGAVEETQYF; CDR3nt: TGTGCCAGCAGTTTGGGGAAGGGGGCTGTCGAGGAGACCCAGTACTTC; abundance: NA; j_gene: TRBJ2-5; v_gene: TRBV28; d_gene: TRBD1
CDR3aa: CAWSTRDRNEKLFF; CDR3nt: TGTGCCTGGAGTACCAGGGATCGGAATGAAAAACTGTTTTTT; abundance: NA; j_gene: TRBJ1-4; v_gene: TRBV30; d_gene: NA
CDR3aa: CASSFSLGTDTQYF; CDR3nt: TGTGCCAGCAGCTTTAGTCTGGGCACAGATACGCAGTATTTT; abundance: once; j_gene: TRBJ2-3; v_gene: TRBV5-4; d_gene: NA
CDR3aa: CASSITGGRDSPLHF; CDR3nt: TGTGCCAGCAGTATTACAGGGGGCAGGGACTCACCCCTCCACTTT; abundance: NA; j_gene: TRBJ1-6; v_gene: TRBV6-5; d_gene: TRBD1
CDR3aa: CASSLAGTILNTIYF; CDR3nt: TGTGCCAGCAGCCTAGCCGGGACAATTTTAAACACCATATATTTT; abundance: NA; j_gene: TRBJ1-3; v_gene: TRBV13; d_gene: NA
CDR3aa: CASSSGTGFEKLFF; CDR3nt: TGTGCCAGCAGTTCCGGGACAGGGTTTGAAAAACTGTTTTTT; abundance: NA; j_gene: TRBJ1-4; v_gene: TRBV6-5; d_gene: TRBD1
CDR3aa: CAISHGVDTQYF; CDR3nt: TGTGCCATCAGTCATGGGGTAGATACGCAGTATTTT; abundance: NA; j_gene: TRBJ2-3; v_gene: TRBV10-3; d_gene: NA
CDR3aa: CASSPSQGAMAGELFF; CDR3nt: TGTGCCAGCTCACCTTCACAGGGGGCGATGGCCGGGGAGCTGTTTTTT; abundance: once; j_gene: TRBJ2-2; v_gene: TRBV18; d_gene: TRBD1
CDR3aa: CASSFRSRGPYEQYF; CDR3nt: TGTGCCAGCAGCTTTCGGAGTCGGGGGCCCTACGAGCAGTACTTC; abundance: NA; j_gene: TRBJ2-7; v_gene: TRBV7-2; d_gene: NA
CDR3aa: CASSIGSFANYGYTF; CDR3nt: TGTGCCAGTAGTATCGGATCGTTCGCTAACTATGGCTACACCTTC; abundance: NA; j_gene: TRBJ1-2; v_gene: TRBV19; d_gene: NA
CDR3aa: CASSLGLTLNTGELFF; CDR3nt: TGTGCCAGCAGCTTAGGACTCACGCTGAACACCGGGGAGCTGTTTTTT; abundance: NA; j_gene: TRBJ2-2; v_gene: TRBV11-3; d_gene: NA
CDR3aa: CASSQGLYNEQFF; CDR3nt: TGTGCCAGCAGCCAAGGCCTCTACAATGAGCAGTTCTTC; abundance: NA; j_gene: TRBJ2-1; v_gene: TRBV7-2; d_gene: NA
CDR3aa: CAWGDLDTQYF; CDR3nt: TGTGCCTGGGGGGACCTAGATACGCAGTATTTT; abundance: NA; j_gene: TRBJ2-3; v_gene: TRBV30; d_gene: NA
CDR3aa: CASSQDAGPGNTIYF; CDR3nt: TGCGCCAGCAGCCAAGATGCAGGGCCCGGAAACACCATATATTTT; abundance: once; j_gene: TRBJ1-3; v_gene: TRBV4-3; d_gene: NA
CDR3aa: CASSLVRGFGELFF; CDR3nt: TGTGCCAGCAGCTTGGTTCGGGGTTTCGGGGAGCTGTTTTTT; abundance: NA; j_gene: TRBJ2-2; v_gene: TRBV5-6; d_gene: NA
CDR3aa: CASSPDKGGPQYF; CDR3nt: TGTGCCAGCAGCCCGGACAAAGGCGGACCGCAGTATTTT; abundance: NA; j_gene: TRBJ2-3; v_gene: TRBV13; d_gene: NA
CDR3aa: CASSLLAGAVADTQYF; CDR3nt: TGTGCCAGCAGCCTCCTAGCGGGAGCGGTCGCAGATACGCAGTATTTT; abundance: NA; j_gene: TRBJ2-3; v_gene: TRBV11-2; d_gene: TRBD2
CDR3aa: CASQGTGEKLFF; CDR3nt: TGCGCCAGCCAGGGGACGGGTGAAAAACTGTTTTTT; abundance: NA; j_gene: TRBJ1-4; v_gene: TRBV5-1; d_gene: NA
CDR3aa: CASSVGAQGTYEQYF; CDR3nt: TGTGCCAGCAGCGTAGGGGCGCAGGGTACCTACGAGCAGTACTTC; abundance: NA; j_gene: TRBJ2-7; v_gene: TRBV9; d_gene: NA
CDR3aa: CAISEAVGIYEQYF; CDR3nt: TGTGCCATCAGTGAAGCAGTGGGAATTTACGAGCAGTACTTC; abundance: once; j_gene: TRBJ2-7; v_gene: TRBV10-3; d_gene: NA
CDR3aa: CASSDQGNNYGYTF; CDR3nt: TGTGCCAGCAGTGACCAGGGGAATAACTATGGCTACACCTTC; abundance: NA; j_gene: TRBJ1-2; v_gene: TRBV2; d_gene: NA
CDR3aa: CAWSSARANQPQHF; CDR3nt: TGTGCCTGGAGTTCGGCCAGGGCGAATCAGCCCCAGCATTTT; abundance: NA; j_gene: TRBJ1-5; v_gene: TRBV30; d_gene: NA
CDR3aa: CASSAYRDRGLNEQFF; CDR3nt: TGTGCCAGCTCAGCGTACCGGGACAGGGGGCTAAATGAGCAGTTCTTC; abundance: NA; j_gene: TRBJ2-1; v_gene: TRBV18; d_gene: TRBD1
CDR3aa: CASSSDSSLQFF; CDR3nt: TGCGCCAGCAGCTCGGACAGCTCCCTCCAGTTCTTC; abundance: NA; j_gene: TRBJ2-1; v_gene: TRBV10-1; d_gene: NA
CDR3aa: CASSVGRGSWTDTQYF; CDR3nt: TGTGCCAGCAGCGTAGGAAGGGGAAGCTGGACAGATACGCAGTATTTT; abundance: NA; j_gene: TRBJ2-3; v_gene: TRBV9; d_gene: NA
CDR3aa: CSARAAGRLFF; CDR3nt: TGCAGTGCTAGAGCCGCGGGACGGCTTTTTTTT; abundance: NA; j_gene: TRBJ1-4; v_gene: TRBV20-1; d_gene: NA
CDR3aa: CASREGVSYYGYTF; CDR3nt: TGTGCCAGCAGGGAGGGAGTGAGTTATTATGGCTACACCTTC; abundance: NA; j_gene: TRBJ1-2; v_gene: TRBV2; d_gene: NA